The 11 T cell receptor beta chains below come from one sample, sequenced in a study of response to subunit inactivated influenza vaccine. Via MiXCR, TCRdb re-called the RT-PCR reads, giving one row per CDR3 protein. The sample shows approximately 530,000 distinct CDR3 sequences, roughly 7.9% of them seen only once. Sequencing used PBMCs from blood, obtained less than 30 months after vaccination. Receptors were obtained from a man aged 45 to 70 who received an inactivated influenza vaccine.

This clonotype was recorded a few times. The chain joins TRBV13 to TRBJ2-1; weak D call: TRBD2 (6 bases). The CDR3 covers 16 residues. From germline, CDR1 is PRHDT and CDR2 FYEKMQ (reference sequence). The V end lost 5 bases, the J end lost 3 bases, and 17 bases lay between the germline ends. Here the CDR3 DNA reads TGTGCCAGCAGCGTGCCGCTAGCGAATCTCTACAATGAGCAGTTCTTC. Encoded protein: CASSVPLANLYNEQFF.

Many counts were recorded for this clonotype. This chain links TRBV5-1 with TRBJ2-5; no reliable D call. V was clipped by 4 bases and J by 3 bases, with 10 bases between them. Germline V gene sequence: CDR1 SGHRS, CDR2 YFSETQ. The CDR3 consists of 13 residues. CDR3 region: CASSRSREETQYF. The CDR3, as DNA: TGCGCCAGCAGCAGAAGTCGAGAAGAGACCCAGTACTTC.

This chain uses TRBV3-1 with TRBJ1-4; D gene uncertain. CDR1 LGHDT and CDR2 YNNKEL come from the germline V gene (reference sequence). V lost 1 base and J 5 bases, leaving 5 bases between the germline ends. There are 13 residues in the CDR3. The CDR3 here is CASSQAENEKLFF. CDR3 sequence (DNA): TGTGCCAGCAGCCAAGCGGAAAATGAAAAACTGTTTTTT.

The chain couples TRBV7-2 to TRBJ2-2; either TRBD1 or TRBD2 may fit D (5 bases each). Germline CDR1 and CDR2: SGHTA and FQGNSA. The length of the CDR3 is 15 residues. Trimming took 5 bases from V and 0 from J, leaving 10 bases between them. CDR3 residues: CASSRLGANTGELFF. In DNA form, the CDR3 reads TGTGCCAGCAGCCGTCTGGGGGCGAACACCGGGGAGCTGTTTTTT.

The rearrangement uses TRBV9 and TRBJ2-1; no firm D call. This CDR3 has 15 residues. Germline V gene lookup returns CDR1 SGDLS and CDR2 YYNGEE. Between the trimmed V and J ends, which lost 0 bases and 0 bases, there was a span of 7 bases. DNA of the CDR3: TGTGCCAGCAGCGTAGCGGTGGGCTCCTACAATGAGCAGTTCTTC. Protein: CASSVAVGSYNEQFF.

This clonotype has just a few counts. The chain is built from TRBV4-3 and TRBJ1-6, with D maybe TRBD1 (5 bases). Germline V gene sequence: CDR1 LGHNA, CDR2 YSLEER. The germline V and J ends were trimmed by 0 bases and 9 bases, with 9 bases remaining between them. This CDR3 contains 14 residues. The CDR3 bases are TGCGCCAGCAGCCAAGATGGGGGTACTTCACCCCTCCACTTT. As protein: CASSQDGGTSPLHF.

This clonotype was seen a handful of times. The chain has TRBV3-1 and TRBJ2-1, with 7 bases fitting TRBD2. Germline assignment: CDR1 LGHDT and CDR2 YNNKEL (reference sequence). Unmatched junction bases numbered 5, after V lost 1 base and J lost 2 bases. CDR3 length equals 16 residues. CDR3 amino acids: CASSQGGLVTYNEQFF. DNA of the CDR3: TGTGCCAGCAGCCAAGGAGGACTAGTTACCTACAATGAGCAGTTCTTC.

V usage is TRBV12-5 and J usage is TRBJ2-7; 8 nucleotides align to TRBD2. Germline V gene sequence: CDR1 LGHNT, CDR2 FRNRAP. There are 13 residues in the CDR3. With V trimmed by 3 bases and J by 3 bases, 1 base remained unmatched. CDR3 DNA sequence: TGTGCTAGTGGTTTCGGGACTAGCTACGAGCAGTACTTC. Amino acids: CASGFGTSYEQYF.

This clonotype appeared a few times. The J gene is TRBJ2-7, the V gene TRBV20-1, with D perhaps matching TRBD2 (5 bases). Per the germline V gene, CDR1 is DFQATT and CDR2 is SNEGSKA (reference sequence). V lost 1 base and J 4 bases, leaving 14 bases between the germline ends. This CDR3 is 14 amino acids long. The CDR3 DNA reads TGCAGTGCTAGAGTGGTTGGGAGTTGGTACGAGCAGTACTTC. Translated, it gives CSARVVGSWYEQYF.

This chain connects TRBV25-1 to TRBJ2-1; 9 bases are a match to TRBD1. Germline CDR1 reads MGHDK; CDR2 reads SYGVNS. CDR3 length: 16 amino acids. The V and J ends lost 8 bases and 8 bases, in that order; junction bases with no gene match: 16. This CDR3 is CASSEPGQGRGDEQFF. DNA for the CDR3: TGTGCCAGCTCGGAGCCGGGACAGGGACGGGGGGATGAGCAGTTCTTC.

This sequence joins TRBV6-5 and TRBJ1-2; a possible D gene is TRBD1 (5 bases). Germline CDR1 and CDR2: MNHEY and SVGAGI. The CDR3 extends over 12 amino acids. V dropped 7 bases and J dropped 8 bases, with 14 bases sitting between them. CDR3 sequence (DNA): TGTGCCAGCACCACGCAGGGTGGCGGCTACACCTTC. Residues: CASTTQGGGYTF.